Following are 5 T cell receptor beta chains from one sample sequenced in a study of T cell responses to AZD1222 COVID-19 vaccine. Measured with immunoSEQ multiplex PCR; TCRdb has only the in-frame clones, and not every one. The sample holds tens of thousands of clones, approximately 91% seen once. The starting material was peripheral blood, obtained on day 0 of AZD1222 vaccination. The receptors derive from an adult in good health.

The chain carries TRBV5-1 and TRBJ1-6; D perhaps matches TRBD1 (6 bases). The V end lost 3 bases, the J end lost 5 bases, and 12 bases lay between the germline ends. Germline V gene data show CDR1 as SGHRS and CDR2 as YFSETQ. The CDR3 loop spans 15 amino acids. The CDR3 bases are TGCGCCAGCAGCTCCCGGGGGCAGAATAATTCACCCCTCCACTTT. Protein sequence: CASSSRGQNNSPLHF.

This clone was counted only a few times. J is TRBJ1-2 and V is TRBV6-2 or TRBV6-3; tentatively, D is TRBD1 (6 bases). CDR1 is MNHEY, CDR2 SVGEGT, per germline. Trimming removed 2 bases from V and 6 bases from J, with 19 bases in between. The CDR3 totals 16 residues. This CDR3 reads CASSYVTGPSIDGYTF. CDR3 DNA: TGTGCCAGCAGTTACGTAACAGGGCCTTCTATCGATGGCTACACCTTC.

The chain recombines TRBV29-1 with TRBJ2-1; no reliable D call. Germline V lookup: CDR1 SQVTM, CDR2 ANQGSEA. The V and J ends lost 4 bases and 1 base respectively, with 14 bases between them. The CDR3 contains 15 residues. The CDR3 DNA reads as TGCAGCGTTGTAGGTCAGCGACTTTCCTACAATGAGCAGTTCTTC. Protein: CSVVGQRLSYNEQFF.

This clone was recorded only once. The CDR3 loop is CASSVQYRERHF. CDR3 nucleotides: TGTGCCAGCAGCGTTCAATACAGGGAGCGCCACTTT. V is TRBV9 and J is TRBJ1-6; TRBD1 might be the D (6 bases). V was trimmed by 2 bases and J by 18 bases, leaving 15 bases between them. This CDR3 spans 12 amino acids. Germline V gives CDR1 SGDLS, CDR2 YYNGEE.

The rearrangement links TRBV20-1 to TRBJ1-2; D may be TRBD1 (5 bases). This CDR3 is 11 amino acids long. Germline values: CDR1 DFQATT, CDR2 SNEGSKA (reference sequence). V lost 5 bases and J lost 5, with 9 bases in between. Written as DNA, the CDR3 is TGCAGTGCTGCCAGACAGTATGGCTACACCTTC. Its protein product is CSAARQYGYTF.